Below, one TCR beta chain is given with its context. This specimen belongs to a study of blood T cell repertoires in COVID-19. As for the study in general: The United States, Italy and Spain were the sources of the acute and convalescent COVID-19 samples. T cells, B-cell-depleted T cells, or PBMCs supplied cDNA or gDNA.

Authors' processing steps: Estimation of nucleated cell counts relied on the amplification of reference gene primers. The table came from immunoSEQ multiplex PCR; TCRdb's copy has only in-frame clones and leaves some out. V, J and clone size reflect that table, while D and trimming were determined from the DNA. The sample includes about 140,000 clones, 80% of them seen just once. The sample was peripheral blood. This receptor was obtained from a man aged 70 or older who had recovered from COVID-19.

DNA for the CDR3: TGTGCCTGGGGGTGGGTAGCGGGAGTAACAGATACGCAGTATTTT. Encoded protein: CAWGWVAGVTDTQYF. The chain employs TRBV30 and TRBJ2-3; 9 bases agree with TRBD2. V gave up 5 bases and J gave up 3 bases; unmatched junction bases: 9. From germline, CDR1 is GTSNPN and CDR2 SVGIG (reference sequence). The length of the CDR3 is 15 residues.